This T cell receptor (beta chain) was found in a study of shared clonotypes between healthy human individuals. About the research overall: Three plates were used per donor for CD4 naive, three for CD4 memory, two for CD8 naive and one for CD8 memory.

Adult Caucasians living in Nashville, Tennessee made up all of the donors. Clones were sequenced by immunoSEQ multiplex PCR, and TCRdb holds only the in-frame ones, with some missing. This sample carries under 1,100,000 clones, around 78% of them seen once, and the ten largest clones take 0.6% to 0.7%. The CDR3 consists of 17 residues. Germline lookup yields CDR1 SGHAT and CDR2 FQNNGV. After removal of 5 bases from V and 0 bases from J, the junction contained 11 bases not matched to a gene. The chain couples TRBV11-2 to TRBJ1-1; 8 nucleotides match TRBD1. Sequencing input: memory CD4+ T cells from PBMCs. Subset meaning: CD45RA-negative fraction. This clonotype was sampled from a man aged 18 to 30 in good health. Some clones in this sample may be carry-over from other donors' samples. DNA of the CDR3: TGTGCCAGCAGCCCCGGACAGGGCCCAGTTCTGAACACTGAAGCTTTCTTT. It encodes CASSPGQGPVLNTEAFF.